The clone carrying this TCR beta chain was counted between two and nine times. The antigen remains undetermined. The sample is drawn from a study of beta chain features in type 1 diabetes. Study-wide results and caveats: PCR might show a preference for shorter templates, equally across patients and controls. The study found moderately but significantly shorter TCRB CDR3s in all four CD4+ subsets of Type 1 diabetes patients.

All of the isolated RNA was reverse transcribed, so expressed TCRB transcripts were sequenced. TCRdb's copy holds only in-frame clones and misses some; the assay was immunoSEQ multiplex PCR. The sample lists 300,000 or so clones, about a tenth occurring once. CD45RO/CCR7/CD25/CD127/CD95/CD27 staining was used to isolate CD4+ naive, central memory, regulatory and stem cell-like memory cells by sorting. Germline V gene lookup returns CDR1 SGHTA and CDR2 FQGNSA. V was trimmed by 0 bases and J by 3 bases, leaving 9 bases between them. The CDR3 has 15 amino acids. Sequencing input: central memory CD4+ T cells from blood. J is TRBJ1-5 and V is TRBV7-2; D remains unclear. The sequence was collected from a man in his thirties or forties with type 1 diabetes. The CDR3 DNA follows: TGTGCCAGCAGCTTAGCTCGGGGTACCAATCAGCCCCAGCATTTT. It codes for CASSLARGTNQPQHF.